The clone carrying this T cell receptor (beta chain) is labeled as medium-sized (0.01 to 0.1%). The data belong to a study of breast tumors, draining lymph nodes, adjacent tissues. This CDR3 has 15 residues. Germline loops: CDR1 SGHRS, CDR2 YFSETQ. The V end was cut by 2 bases, the J end by 1 base, with 12 bases between. TCRdb used MiXCR to reprocess the multiplex PCR reads, holding one entry per CDR3 protein. The sample lists roughly 17,000 distinct CDR3 sequences, around 58% occurring once. The receptor was isolated from a female donor with breast cancer. Some clones in this sample may be carry-over from other donors' samples. The V and J genes are TRBV5-1 and TRBJ1-2, with D maybe TRBD1 (5 bases). Material for sequencing was tumor-adjacent breast tissue. CDR3 DNA: TGCGCCAGCAGCTTCGGGGGGGTAATTAACTATGGCTACACCTTC. Amino acid sequence: CASSFGGVINYGYTF.